Reported below is one TCR beta chain. This clonotype was observed many times. It lacks a known antigen. Base qualities are not at hand, and no much larger clone is one base apart. The sample originates from a study of molecular identifiers for immune sequencing clone quantification (dated by TCRdb to 2016 to 2018). Looking at the study overall: For a replicate experiment, RNA from around 20,000 or 100,000 naive CD8 T cells was divided into five aliquots, of which four were sequenced. This methods study benchmarked molecular-identifier clustering-based TCR repertoire sequencing (MIDCIRS) and TCR RNA copy counting, using CD8 T cells to do so. What the work shows at the level of the full study, not this receptor alone: In CMV-specific effector cells, over 99% of molecules were held by clones above 20 RNA copies, whereas under 1% of molecules were held by such clones in naive cells. Spiked-in Jurkat TCR RNA equivalent to a single cell was reported to be detectable even among approximately 900,000 naive CD8 T cells. Without barcode sub-clustering, chimeric consensus sequences inflated TCR diversity; chimeras reached as high as 47%. The naive libraries included spiked-in Jurkat TCR RNA (fewer than 11 copies' worth), and this Jurkat TCR RNA is not part of the donor repertoire. Highly expanded clone sizes could be underestimated because identical TCR molecules may share a barcode. Roughly 3 recovered TCR RNA copies per cell were obtained by modeling, versus about 10 by digital PCR, implying a capture efficiency of about 30%.

Libraries of naive CD8 T cells were built from anywhere between about 18,000 and 1,000,000 sorted cells, with 10%, 30% or 50% of the purified RNA used. On a BD FACSAria II, naive CD8 T cells were FACS-sorted as CD8+CD4-CCR7+CD45RA+ and collected into RLT Plus buffer. To test detection sensitivity, Jurkat RNA equal to over nine TCR copies was added to samples of roughly 18,000-1,100,000 naive CD8 T cells. CD8 T cells were enriched with RosetteSep CD8+ T Cell Enrichment Cocktail and Ficoll-Paque, followed by ACK red cell lysis. The library was prepared using PCR. The sample was run on an Illumina HiSeq 4000. Bulk TCR libraries were generated as previously described, with the TCR primers listed in Table S5 used. Purification of total RNA was performed with the Qiagen AllPrep DNA/RNA kit. Reads from multiple sequencing runs of the same library were pooled before analysis. From the authors' description of their analysis: Reads were retained only if their TCR constant sequence matched exactly, and those retained reads were trimmed to 150 nt and grouped according to their 12-nt molecular barcodes. Reads within each barcode group were sub-clustered using a 15% Levenshtein threshold, and quality-weighted consensus sequences were constructed for each RNA molecule. Non-functional sequences were discarded, and so were lower-count sequences lying one edit away from another sequence. Barcode sub-clusters with fewer than 20% of the maximum read count were removed, based on fitting two negative binomial distributions. The public reads were reanalyzed by TCRdb: fastp trimming at Q25, MiXCR alignment, in-frame beta chains only. Duplicate CDR3 protein sequences are folded into a single record with the most common DNA and genes. In this record, the V and J calls reflect TCRdb's handling and not the investigators' own analysis. This sample has just under 65,000 distinct CDR3 sequences in its table, and around 20% of those were observed once. More than 1.3% of the sample is taken by the ten largest.

CDR1 is given as MRHNA and CDR2 as SNTAGT, both from the germline V gene. A distance of 15 bases separates the germline ends of V and J, which lose 5 bases and 6 bases respectively. From cysteine to phenylalanine, the CDR3 is 14 amino acids long. The only DNA kept is the CDR3, 42 bases in frame from the first base. The rearrangement joined TRBV6-4 to TRBJ2-3; a tentative D call is TRBD2 (6 bases match). Sequencing was performed on naive CD8+ T cells from blood, with Jurkat cell RNA spiked in. The sample's cell subset or site label, decoded: FACS-sorted CD8+CD4-CCR7+CD45RA+ naive T cells. The sequence came from a human donor in good health. Some libraries in this study had Jurkat cell RNA spiked in. The CDR3 protein is CASSQGLPRDTQYF. The DNA sequence follows: TGTGCCAGCAGTCAGGGACTGCCTCGGGATACGCAGTATTTT.